Listed below are T cell receptor beta chains from one sample, sequenced in a study of blood T cell repertoires in COVID-19. Using immunoSEQ multiplex PCR, the repertoire was profiled, and TCRdb retains in-frame clones only, with some absent. The repertoire consists of 100,000 to 150,000 clones, with roughly four fifths occurring once and the leading ten covering about a sixth. The sample comprised peripheral blood. The receptor source for this set is a man in his thirties or forties with COVID-19, enrolled during active disease. Both conserved end residues are part of each CDR3. Fields, in order: CDR3 protein, CDR3 DNA, D gene, clone size, J gene, V gene. A D gene is named only where the DNA matches it firmly. A clone size is listed for some rows: how often the clone was seen (once, few, many), or a class if it is expanded.

CDR3 protein: CASSPIRQGGYSPLHF
CDR3 DNA: TGTGCCAGCAGCCCGATCCGACAGGGGGGGTATTCACCCCTCCACTTT
D gene: TRBD1
clone size: NA
J gene: TRBJ1-6
V gene: TRBV7-8

CDR3 protein: CASSLDRREAFF
CDR3 DNA: TGTGCCAGCAGTTTGGACAGACGTGAAGCTTTCTTT
D gene: NA
clone size: NA
J gene: TRBJ1-1
V gene: TRBV2

CDR3 protein: CASSPITGADKANYGYTF
CDR3 DNA: TGTGCCAGCAGTCCAATTACAGGGGCCGACAAAGCTAACTATGGCTACACCTTC
D gene: TRBD1
clone size: NA
J gene: TRBJ1-2
V gene: TRBV27

CDR3 protein: CASSPGVGGDNQPQHF
CDR3 DNA: TGTGCCAGCTCACCAGGTGTTGGCGGGGACAATCAGCCCCAGCATTTT
D gene: NA
clone size: NA
J gene: TRBJ1-5
V gene: TRBV18

CDR3 protein: CASSPRGNAYGYTF
CDR3 DNA: TGTGCCAGCAGCCCCAGGGGGAATGCCTATGGCTACACCTTC
D gene: TRBD1
clone size: once
J gene: TRBJ1-2
V gene: TRBV5-8

CDR3 protein: CASSSPEIGELFF
CDR3 DNA: TGTGCCAGCAGTTCCCCCGAGATTGGGGAGCTGTTTTTT
D gene: NA
clone size: NA
J gene: TRBJ2-2
V gene: TRBV6-6

CDR3 protein: CASSPSSGRAYNEQFF
CDR3 DNA: TGTGCCAGCAGCCCGTCTAGCGGGAGGGCATACAATGAGCAGTTCTTC
D gene: TRBD2
clone size: NA
J gene: TRBJ2-1
V gene: TRBV5-6

CDR3 protein: CASSRAGTSGRAKQFF
CDR3 DNA: TGTGCCAGCAGTAGAGCCGGGACTAGCGGGAGGGCCAAGCAGTTCTTC
D gene: TRBD2
clone size: NA
J gene: TRBJ2-1
V gene: TRBV28

CDR3 protein: CASSFSGTGAISNQPQHF
CDR3 DNA: TGTGCCAGCAGCTTTTCCGGGACAGGGGCGATTAGCAATCAGCCCCAGCATTTT
D gene: TRBD1
clone size: once
J gene: TRBJ1-5
V gene: TRBV4-2

CDR3 protein: CASSTRTSGLTDTQYF
CDR3 DNA: TGTGCCAGCAGTACCCGGACTAGCGGCCTCACAGATACGCAGTATTTT
D gene: TRBD2
clone size: few
J gene: TRBJ2-3
V gene: TRBV27

CDR3 protein: CASTRGGVSAGYTF
CDR3 DNA: TGTGCCTCGACTCGCGGGGGGGTGAGTGCGGGCTACACCTTC
D gene: NA
clone size: NA
J gene: TRBJ1-2
V gene: TRBV30

CDR3 protein: CASSQQGQGDTGELFF
CDR3 DNA: TGTGCCAGCAGCCAACAGGGACAGGGAGACACCGGGGAGCTGTTTTTT
D gene: TRBD1
clone size: NA
J gene: TRBJ2-2
V gene: TRBV7-2

CDR3 protein: CASSLTGQGAVGELFF
CDR3 DNA: TGTGCCAGTAGCTTAACGGGACAGGGGGCCGTCGGGGAGCTGTTTTTT
D gene: TRBD1
clone size: few
J gene: TRBJ2-2
V gene: TRBV19

CDR3 protein: CASRQGQGYEQYF
CDR3 DNA: TGTGCCAGCAGACAGGGACAGGGCTACGAGCAGTACTTC
D gene: TRBD1
clone size: NA
J gene: TRBJ2-7
V gene: TRBV11-2

CDR3 protein: CASSPSLSGETQYF
CDR3 DNA: TGTGCCAGCAGCCCCTCGTTGTCCGGGGAGACCCAGTACTTC
D gene: NA
clone size: NA
J gene: TRBJ2-5
V gene: TRBV13

CDR3 protein: CASSQAQLGTGAYEQYF
CDR3 DNA: TGCGCCAGCAGCCAAGCCCAGCTAGGGACAGGGGCCTACGAGCAGTACTTC
D gene: TRBD1
clone size: NA
J gene: TRBJ2-7
V gene: TRBV4-3

CDR3 protein: CASGLSLERFF
CDR3 DNA: TGTGCTAGTGGTTTAAGCCTCGAGAGGTTCTTC
D gene: NA
clone size: NA
J gene: TRBJ2-1
V gene: TRBV12-5

CDR3 protein: CASGRDRGVDSPLHF
CDR3 DNA: TGTGCTAGTGGCCGGGACAGGGGTGTAGATTCACCCCTCCACTTT
D gene: TRBD1
clone size: few
J gene: TRBJ1-6
V gene: TRBV12-5

CDR3 protein: CASSHPFGNEKLFF
CDR3 DNA: TGCGCCAGCAGCCACCCGTTCGGGAATGAAAAACTGTTTTTT
D gene: NA
clone size: once
J gene: TRBJ1-4
V gene: TRBV4-1

CDR3 protein: CASSRTGGNGNTIYF
CDR3 DNA: TGCGCCAGCAGCCGAACAGGGGGTAACGGAAACACCATATATTTT
D gene: TRBD1
clone size: NA
J gene: TRBJ1-3
V gene: TRBV4-1

CDR3 protein: CASSFDQGGEQFF
CDR3 DNA: TGCGCCAGCAGCTTTGACCAGGGGGGTGAGCAGTTCTTC
D gene: NA
clone size: few
J gene: TRBJ2-1
V gene: TRBV5-1

CDR3 protein: CAISERVIGARGHEQYF
CDR3 DNA: TGTGCCATCAGTGAGCGGGTGATAGGGGCCCGCGGACACGAGCAGTACTTC
D gene: NA
clone size: NA
J gene: TRBJ2-7
V gene: TRBV10-3

CDR3 protein: CASSVGDPGQGLSGYTF
CDR3 DNA: TGTGCCAGCAGCGTAGGGGACCCCGGACAGGGTCTCTCTGGCTACACCTTC
D gene: TRBD1
clone size: NA
J gene: TRBJ1-2
V gene: TRBV9

CDR3 protein: CASSSYTEAFF
CDR3 DNA: TGTGCCAGCAGCTCCTACACTGAAGCTTTCTTT
D gene: NA
clone size: NA
J gene: TRBJ1-1
V gene: TRBV7-9

CDR3 protein: CASSLRQNDYQETQYF
CDR3 DNA: TGTGCCAGCTCGCTGCGACAGAACGATTACCAAGAGACCCAGTACTTC
D gene: NA
clone size: NA
J gene: TRBJ2-5
V gene: TRBV18

CDR3 protein: CASSFGQGDYTQYF
CDR3 DNA: TGTGCCAGTAGTTTCGGACAGGGGGATTATACGCAGTATTTT
D gene: TRBD1
clone size: NA
J gene: TRBJ2-3
V gene: TRBV19

CDR3 protein: CASSLGRVNEQYF
CDR3 DNA: TGTGCCAGCAGTTTGGGCAGGGTGAACGAGCAGTACTTC
D gene: NA
clone size: NA
J gene: TRBJ2-7
V gene: TRBV12-3/TRBV12-4

CDR3 protein: CASREGQANTEAFF
CDR3 DNA: TGCGCCAGCAGAGAAGGACAGGCAAACACTGAAGCTTTCTTT
D gene: TRBD1
clone size: NA
J gene: TRBJ1-1
V gene: TRBV5-1

CDR3 protein: CASSLGDRGRRNEKLFF
CDR3 DNA: TGTGCCAGCAGCTTAGGGGACAGGGGGCGAAGAAATGAAAAACTGTTTTTT
D gene: TRBD1
clone size: NA
J gene: TRBJ1-4
V gene: TRBV11-2

CDR3 protein: CASGQGAHTEAFF
CDR3 DNA: TGTGCCTCGGGACAGGGGGCGCACACTGAAGCTTTCTTT
D gene: TRBD1
clone size: NA
J gene: TRBJ1-1
V gene: TRBV30

CDR3 protein: CASSLTGYGYGYTF
CDR3 DNA: TGTGCCAGTAGTCTCACAGGGTACGGCTATGGCTACACCTTC
D gene: NA
clone size: NA
J gene: TRBJ1-2
V gene: TRBV19

CDR3 protein: CASSANLRDRGRHF
CDR3 DNA: TGTGCCAGCAGTGCCAATTTGCGGGACAGGGGAAGACATTTT
D gene: TRBD1
clone size: NA
J gene: TRBJ1-5
V gene: TRBV2

CDR3 protein: CASSLGRANTEAFF
CDR3 DNA: TGTGCCAGCAGCTTAGGGCGGGCGAACACTGAAGCTTTCTTT
D gene: NA
clone size: NA
J gene: TRBJ1-1
V gene: TRBV11-3

CDR3 protein: CASSSTGGSNQPQHF
CDR3 DNA: TGTGCCAGCTCATCGACAGGGGGCTCAAATCAGCCCCAGCATTTT
D gene: TRBD1
clone size: NA
J gene: TRBJ1-5
V gene: TRBV18

CDR3 protein: CATRVGGKFEQYF
CDR3 DNA: TGTGCCACACGGGTCGGGGGAAAATTCGAGCAGTACTTC
D gene: NA
clone size: few
J gene: TRBJ2-7
V gene: TRBV15

CDR3 protein: CASSLLRNYGYTF
CDR3 DNA: TGTGCCAGCAGCTTGTTGCGTAACTATGGCTACACCTTC
D gene: NA
clone size: NA
J gene: TRBJ1-2
V gene: TRBV7-8

CDR3 protein: CASSLERGLDYGYTF
CDR3 DNA: TGTGCCAGCAGTTTGGAGAGGGGGCTGGACTATGGCTACACCTTC
D gene: TRBD1
clone size: NA
J gene: TRBJ1-2
V gene: TRBV28

CDR3 protein: CASSQGPGSPLHF
CDR3 DNA: TGCGCCAGCAGCCAAGGTCCGGGTTCACCCCTCCACTTT
D gene: NA
clone size: NA
J gene: TRBJ1-6
V gene: TRBV4-1

CDR3 protein: CASSARARGSYEQYF
CDR3 DNA: TGTGCCAGCAGCGCCCGGGCCAGGGGATCTTACGAGCAGTACTTC
D gene: NA
clone size: NA
J gene: TRBJ2-7
V gene: TRBV5-6

CDR3 protein: CASKAGANTGELFF
CDR3 DNA: TGTGCCAGCAAAGCGGGGGCGAACACCGGGGAGCTGTTTTTT
D gene: TRBD2
clone size: few
J gene: TRBJ2-2
V gene: TRBV6-1

CDR3 protein: CSATGQGSTEAFF
CDR3 DNA: TGCAGCGCGACGGGACAGGGTAGCACTGAAGCTTTCTTT
D gene: TRBD1
clone size: NA
J gene: TRBJ1-1
V gene: TRBV29-1

CDR3 protein: CASSFSSERGNGYTF
CDR3 DNA: TGTGCCAGCAGCTTTAGTTCCGAAAGGGGGAATGGCTACACCTTC
D gene: NA
clone size: NA
J gene: TRBJ1-2
V gene: TRBV11-2

CDR3 protein: CASSPWTGAYEQYF
CDR3 DNA: TGTGCCAGCAGCCCGTGGACAGGGGCCTACGAGCAGTACTTC
D gene: TRBD1
clone size: once
J gene: TRBJ2-7
V gene: TRBV11-2

CDR3 protein: CASSRGGGNTGELFF
CDR3 DNA: TGTGCCAGCAGCCGTGGGGGAGGGAACACCGGGGAGCTGTTTTTT
D gene: NA
clone size: NA
J gene: TRBJ2-2
V gene: TRBV28

CDR3 protein: CASSSVRYNEQFF
CDR3 DNA: TGTGCCAGCAGCTCGGTGAGGTACAATGAGCAGTTCTTC
D gene: NA
clone size: NA
J gene: TRBJ2-1
V gene: TRBV11-2

CDR3 protein: CASSLALAGSLKGGQYF
CDR3 DNA: TGTGCCAGCAGTTTAGCGCTAGCGGGGTCACTCAAAGGGGGGCAGTACTTC
D gene: TRBD2
clone size: NA
J gene: TRBJ2-7
V gene: TRBV28

CDR3 protein: CASSQDLAETGELFF
CDR3 DNA: TGTGCCAGCAGCCAAGATCTAGCGGAGACCGGGGAGCTGTTTTTT
D gene: TRBD2
clone size: NA
J gene: TRBJ2-2
V gene: TRBV4-2

CDR3 protein: CASSSVSGNEQFF
CDR3 DNA: TGTGCCAGCAGCTCCGTTAGCGGGAATGAGCAGTTCTTC
D gene: TRBD2
clone size: NA
J gene: TRBJ2-1
V gene: TRBV7-9

CDR3 protein: CASSLSGTGLINEQFF
CDR3 DNA: TGTGCCAGCAGCTTATCCGGGACAGGGTTAATAAATGAGCAGTTCTTC
D gene: TRBD1
clone size: NA
J gene: TRBJ2-1
V gene: TRBV7-8

CDR3 protein: CASSWDRGGTEAFF
CDR3 DNA: TGTGCCAGCAGCTGGGACAGGGGTGGCACTGAAGCTTTCTTT
D gene: TRBD1
clone size: NA
J gene: TRBJ1-1
V gene: TRBV28

CDR3 protein: CASSLGQGGTYNEQFF
CDR3 DNA: TGTGCCAGCAGTCTAGGACAGGGGGGGACCTACAATGAGCAGTTCTTC
D gene: TRBD1
clone size: NA
J gene: TRBJ2-1
V gene: TRBV27

CDR3 protein: CSASFMRGPNTEAFF
CDR3 DNA: TGCAGTGCTAGTTTTATGAGGGGGCCGAACACTGAAGCTTTCTTT
D gene: TRBD1
clone size: many
J gene: TRBJ1-1
V gene: TRBV20-1

CDR3 protein: CASSLPGQGIGNTEAFF
CDR3 DNA: TGTGCCAGCAGTTTACCTGGACAGGGGATAGGGAACACTGAAGCTTTCTTT
D gene: TRBD1
clone size: NA
J gene: TRBJ1-1
V gene: TRBV28

CDR3 protein: CAWSPGTGAIKITEAFF
CDR3 DNA: TGTGCCTGGAGTCCAGGGACAGGCGCCATAAAAATTACTGAAGCTTTCTTT
D gene: TRBD1
clone size: NA
J gene: TRBJ1-1
V gene: TRBV30

CDR3 protein: CASSLDRSTDTQYF
CDR3 DNA: TGTGCCAGCAGCTTAGACCGGAGCACAGATACGCAGTATTTT
D gene: NA
clone size: NA
J gene: TRBJ2-3
V gene: TRBV7-8

CDR3 protein: CASRELSGGEETQYF
CDR3 DNA: TGTGCCAGCAGGGAGTTGAGCGGGGGAGAAGAGACCCAGTACTTC
D gene: TRBD2
clone size: NA
J gene: TRBJ2-5
V gene: TRBV2

CDR3 protein: CASSSNYNTEAFF
CDR3 DNA: TGTGCCAGTAGTTCGAACTATAACACTGAAGCTTTCTTT
D gene: NA
clone size: NA
J gene: TRBJ1-1
V gene: TRBV19

CDR3 protein: CASSTDTLNSPLHF
CDR3 DNA: TGTGCCAGCAGCACGGACACTTTGAATTCACCCCTCCACTTT
D gene: NA
clone size: once
J gene: TRBJ1-6
V gene: TRBV5-4

CDR3 protein: CASSDTTSGGTRYF
CDR3 DNA: TGTGCCAGCAGTGATACTACTAGCGGGGGGACCAGGTACTTC
D gene: TRBD2
clone size: NA
J gene: TRBJ2-7
V gene: TRBV2

CDR3 protein: CASRLARRNGRESGELFF
CDR3 DNA: TGTGCAAGTCGCTTAGCCCGGAGGAACGGGAGGGAATCCGGGGAGCTGTTTTTT
D gene: NA
clone size: NA
J gene: TRBJ2-2
V gene: TRBV12-2